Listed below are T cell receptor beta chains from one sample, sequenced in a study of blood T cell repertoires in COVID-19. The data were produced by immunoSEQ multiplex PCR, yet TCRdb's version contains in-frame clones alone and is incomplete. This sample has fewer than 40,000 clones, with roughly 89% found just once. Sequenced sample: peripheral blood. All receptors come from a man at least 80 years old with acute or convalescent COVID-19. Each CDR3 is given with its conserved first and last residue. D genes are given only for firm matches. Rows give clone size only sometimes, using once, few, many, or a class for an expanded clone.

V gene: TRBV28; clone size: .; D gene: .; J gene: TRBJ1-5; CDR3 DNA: TGTGCCAGCAGATCGGACACGATGGGGGCAAATCAGCCCCAGCATTTT; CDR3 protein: CASRSDTMGANQPQHF
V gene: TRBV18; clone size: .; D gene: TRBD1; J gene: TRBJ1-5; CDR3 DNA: TGTGCCAGCTCCCAGGAACAGGGGGCCCAGCCCCAGCATTTT; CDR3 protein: CASSQEQGAQPQHF
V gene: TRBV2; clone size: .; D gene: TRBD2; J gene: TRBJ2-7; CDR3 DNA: TGTGCCAGCAGGGGAGCGGGAGAGGTCTACGAGCAGTACTTC; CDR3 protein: CASRGAGEVYEQYF
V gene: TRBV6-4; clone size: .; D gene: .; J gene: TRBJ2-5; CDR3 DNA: TGTGCCAGCAGTGTGAGATGGGGGGAAGAGACCCAGTACTTC; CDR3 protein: CASSVRWGEETQYF
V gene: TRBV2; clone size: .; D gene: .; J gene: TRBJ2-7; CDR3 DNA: TGTGCCAGCAGCAAACTCTTCGACCAAGGGGTCCAGAACTTC; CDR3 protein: CASSKLFDQGVQNF
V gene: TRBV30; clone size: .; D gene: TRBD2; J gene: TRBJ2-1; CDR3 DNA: TGTGCCTGGAGAGGTCTAGCGGGAGCCAATGAGCAGTTCTTC; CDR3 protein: CAWRGLAGANEQFF
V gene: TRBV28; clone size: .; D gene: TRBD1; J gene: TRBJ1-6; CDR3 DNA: TGTGCCAGCGGGGAGACAGGGAGGCATAATTCACCCCTCCACTTT; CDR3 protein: CASGETGRHNSPLHF
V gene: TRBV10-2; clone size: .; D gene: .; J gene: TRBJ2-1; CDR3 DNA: TGCGCCAGCAGTGAGCCCTCTGGGGGGTACGAGCAGTTCTTC; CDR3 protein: CASSEPSGGYEQFF
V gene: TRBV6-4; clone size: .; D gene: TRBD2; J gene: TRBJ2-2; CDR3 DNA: TGTGCCAGCAGTAAACGAGCGGGGACGAACACCGGGGAGCTGTTTTTT; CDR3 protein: CASSKRAGTNTGELFF
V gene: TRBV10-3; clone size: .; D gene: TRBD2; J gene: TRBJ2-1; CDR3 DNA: TGTGCCATCAGACATAGCGGGGAGGGGGTGAATGAGCAGTTCTTC; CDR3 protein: CAIRHSGEGVNEQFF
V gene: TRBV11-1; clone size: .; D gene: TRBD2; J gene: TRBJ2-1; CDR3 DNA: TGTGCCAGCAGCTTGGGACTAGCGGGATGGCATGAGCAGTTCTTC; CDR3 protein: CASSLGLAGWHEQFF
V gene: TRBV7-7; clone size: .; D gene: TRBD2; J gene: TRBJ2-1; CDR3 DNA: TGTGCCAGCAGCTTTGGCGGGGGCAATGAGCAGTTCTTC; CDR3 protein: CASSFGGGNEQFF
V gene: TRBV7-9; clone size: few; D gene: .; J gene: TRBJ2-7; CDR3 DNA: TGTGCCAGCAGCTTAGCCAGAAGGGGCCGGTACGAGCAGTACTTC; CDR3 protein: CASSLARRGRYEQYF
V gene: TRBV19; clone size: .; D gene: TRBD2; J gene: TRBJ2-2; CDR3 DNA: TGTGCCACCTATTCGGGGGGCACCGGGGAGCTGTTTTTT; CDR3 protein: CATYSGGTGELFF
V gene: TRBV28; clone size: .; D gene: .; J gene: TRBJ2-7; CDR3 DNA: TGTGCCAGCAGTTCTGACACCTACGAGCAGTACTTC; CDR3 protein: CASSSDTYEQYF
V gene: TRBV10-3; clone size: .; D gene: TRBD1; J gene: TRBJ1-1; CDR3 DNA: TGTGCCATCAGTAGGGGACAGTCGGACACTGAAGCTTTCTTT; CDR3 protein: CAISRGQSDTEAFF
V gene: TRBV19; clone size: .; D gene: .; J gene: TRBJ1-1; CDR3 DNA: TGTGCCAGTAGTCCTAGGGGCGCGGAAGCTTTCTTT; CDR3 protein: CASSPRGAEAFF
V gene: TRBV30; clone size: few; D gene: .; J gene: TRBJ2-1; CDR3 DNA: TGTGCCTGGAGTGGCGGCCTAAGGGGTTCCTACAATGAGCAGTTCTTC; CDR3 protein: CAWSGGLRGSYNEQFF
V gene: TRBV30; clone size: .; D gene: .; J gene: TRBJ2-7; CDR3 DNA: TGTGCCTGGAGTGCTATCCGGCGGGATTGGGACTACGAGCAGTACTTC; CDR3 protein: CAWSAIRRDWDYEQYF
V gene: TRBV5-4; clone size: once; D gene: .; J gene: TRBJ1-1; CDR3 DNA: TGTGCCAGCAGCTCTGGAGGTCGGGCTGAAGCTTTCTTT; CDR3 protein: CASSSGGRAEAFF
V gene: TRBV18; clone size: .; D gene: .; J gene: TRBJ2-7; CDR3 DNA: TGTGCCAGCTCACCACCGACGGGAACACGGGTGGAGCAGTACTTC; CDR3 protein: CASSPPTGTRVEQYF
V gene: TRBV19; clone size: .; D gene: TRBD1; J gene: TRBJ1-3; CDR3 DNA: TGTGCCAGTAGTAGGGGACAGATTTCGATCTCTGGAAACACCATATATTTT; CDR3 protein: CASSRGQISISGNTIYF
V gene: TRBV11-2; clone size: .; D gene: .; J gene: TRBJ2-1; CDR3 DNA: TGTGCCAGCAGCTTAGTCCAACGACAGGAGCAGTTCTTC; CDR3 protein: CASSLVQRQEQFF
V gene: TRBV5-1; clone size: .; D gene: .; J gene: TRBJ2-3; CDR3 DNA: TGCGCCAGCAGCCCAGAGGTTGAAGATACGCAGTATTTT; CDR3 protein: CASSPEVEDTQYF
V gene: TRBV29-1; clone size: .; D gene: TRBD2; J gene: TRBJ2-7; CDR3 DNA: TGCAGCGTTGAAAAACTAGCGGGAGGGTCTTACGAGCAGTACTTC; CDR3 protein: CSVEKLAGGSYEQYF
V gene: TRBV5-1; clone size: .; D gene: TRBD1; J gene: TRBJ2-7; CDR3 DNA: TGCGCCAGCAGGCTGGGGGACAGTCCTTCCTACGAGCAGTACTTC; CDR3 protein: CASRLGDSPSYEQYF
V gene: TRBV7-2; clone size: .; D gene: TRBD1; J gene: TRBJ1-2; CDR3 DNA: TGTGCCAGCAGCAAAGAGCGGACAGGGGGTCAGGATGGCTACACCTTC; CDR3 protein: CASSKERTGGQDGYTF
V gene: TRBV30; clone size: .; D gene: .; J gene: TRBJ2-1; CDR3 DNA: TGTGCCTGGAGTCCGGACTTGATCTCCTACAATGAGCAGTTCTTC; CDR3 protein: CAWSPDLISYNEQFF
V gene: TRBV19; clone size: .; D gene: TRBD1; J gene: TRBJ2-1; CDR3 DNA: TGTGCCAGTAGTATGCGGACAGGGGCAAACAATGAGCAGTTCTTC; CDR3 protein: CASSMRTGANNEQFF
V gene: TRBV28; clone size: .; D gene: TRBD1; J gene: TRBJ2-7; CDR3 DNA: TGTGCCAGCAGTTTAACCCCAATTAAGTACAGGGGGGACGAGCAGTACTTC; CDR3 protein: CASSLTPIKYRGDEQYF
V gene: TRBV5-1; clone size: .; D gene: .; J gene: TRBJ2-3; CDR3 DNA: TGCGCCAGCAGCTTGGAAGGGGACATGAACACAGATACGCAGTATTTT; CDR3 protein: CASSLEGDMNTDTQYF
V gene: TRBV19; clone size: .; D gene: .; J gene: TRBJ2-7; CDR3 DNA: TGTGCCAGTAGTAGGGCCAGGGGCGAGCAGTACTTC; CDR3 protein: CASSRARGEQYF
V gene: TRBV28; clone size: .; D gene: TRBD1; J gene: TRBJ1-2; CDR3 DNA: TGTGCCAGCAGTTCCTCCGGGACAGATTCCTATGGCTACACCTTC; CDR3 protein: CASSSSGTDSYGYTF
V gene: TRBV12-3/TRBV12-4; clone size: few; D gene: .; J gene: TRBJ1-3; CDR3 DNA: TGTGCCAGCAGTTGGTACCGGAGGCCCACCATATATTTT; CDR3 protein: CASSWYRRPTIYF
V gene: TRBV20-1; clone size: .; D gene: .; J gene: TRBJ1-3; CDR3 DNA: TGCAGTGCTACCAGAGGAAACACCATATATTTT; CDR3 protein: CSATRGNTIYF
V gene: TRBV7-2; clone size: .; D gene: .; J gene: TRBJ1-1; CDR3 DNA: TGTGCCAGCAGCTTCAGGGGAAGGCGCACTGAAGCTTTCTTT; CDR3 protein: CASSFRGRRTEAFF
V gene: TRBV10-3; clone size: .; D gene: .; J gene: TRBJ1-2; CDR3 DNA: TGTGCCATCAGGATGGACAAAGTTCCGTATGGCTACACCTTC; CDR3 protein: CAIRMDKVPYGYTF
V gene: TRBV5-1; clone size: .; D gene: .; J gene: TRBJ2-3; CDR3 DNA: TGCGCCAGCAGCCTAGCCGACCCAGTCCGAGATACGCAGTATTTT; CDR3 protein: CASSLADPVRDTQYF
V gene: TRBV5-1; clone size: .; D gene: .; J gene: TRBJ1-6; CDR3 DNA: TGCGCCAGCAGCTTGGGTAGGGGTGTAGGTTCACCCCTCCACTTT; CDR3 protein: CASSLGRGVGSPLHF
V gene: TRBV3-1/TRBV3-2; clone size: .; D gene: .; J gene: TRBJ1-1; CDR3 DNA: TGTGCCAGCAGCCGGGGGGGTACGAACACTGAAGCTTTCTTT; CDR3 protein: CASSRGGTNTEAFF
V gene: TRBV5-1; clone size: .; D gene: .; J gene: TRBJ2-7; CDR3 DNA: TGCGCCAGCAGCCTCGAGAGGACCTACGAGCAGTACTTC; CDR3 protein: CASSLERTYEQYF
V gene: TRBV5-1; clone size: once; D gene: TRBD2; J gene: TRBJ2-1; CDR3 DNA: TGCGCCAGCAGCCCACGGACTAGCGGGAGCTACAATGAGCAGTTCTTC; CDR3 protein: CASSPRTSGSYNEQFF
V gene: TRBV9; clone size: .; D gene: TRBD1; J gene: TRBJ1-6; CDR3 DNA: TGTGCCAGCAGCGTGGGACAGGGGGCTGGGTCACCCCTCCACTTT; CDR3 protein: CASSVGQGAGSPLHF
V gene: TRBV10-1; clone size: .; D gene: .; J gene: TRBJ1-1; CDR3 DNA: TGCGCCAGCAGTGAGTCCCCTCGGGCTGAAGCTTTCTTT; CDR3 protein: CASSESPRAEAFF
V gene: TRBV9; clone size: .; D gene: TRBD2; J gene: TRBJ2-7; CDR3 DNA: TGTGCCAGCAGCCCACTAGCGGGATCTGCCGAGCAGTACTTC; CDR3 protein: CASSPLAGSAEQYF
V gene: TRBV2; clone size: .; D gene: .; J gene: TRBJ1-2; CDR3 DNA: TGTGCCAGCAGGGCCGGAGAGGACTATGGCTACACCTTC; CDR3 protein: CASRAGEDYGYTF
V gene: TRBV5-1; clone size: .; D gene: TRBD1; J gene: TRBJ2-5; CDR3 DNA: TGCGCCAGCAGCTTGGCAGGGGGAATTCAAGAGACCCAGTACTTC; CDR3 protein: CASSLAGGIQETQYF
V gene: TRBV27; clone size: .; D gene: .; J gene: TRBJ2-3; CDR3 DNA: TGTGCCAGCAGTTACCTGGTTGAGTGGGGGCAGAGGGATGTAGATACGCAGTATTTT; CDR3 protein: CASSYLVEWGQRDVDTQYF